A selection of T cell receptor beta chains follows, all from one sample in a study of OX40 agonist ivuxolimab in advanced cancers. Produced via immunoSEQ multiplex PCR; TCRdb's table is partial and in-frame only. The table records tens of thousands of clones, around 93% of them present only once. This specimen was CD4+ or CD8+ T cells sorted from blood, taken in a trial of the OX40 agonist ivuxolimab. Source of these receptors: an adult with an advanced solid tumor such as melanoma, head and neck, liver or kidney cancer. Both conserved end residues are part of each CDR3. D genes are given only for firm matches. Clone sizes are given selectively: once, few, many, or a class where the clone is expanded.

d_gene: TRBD1
abundance: NA
j_gene: TRBJ2-1
v_gene: TRBV10-3
CDR3nt: TGTGCCATCAGTCAGGGACAGGGCTACAATGAGCAGTTCTTC
CDR3aa: CAISQGQGYNEQFF

d_gene: TRBD1
abundance: NA
j_gene: TRBJ1-5
v_gene: TRBV19
CDR3nt: TGTGCCAGTATGACCTACTTTACGGCAGGGGGTAATCAGCCCCAGCATTTT
CDR3aa: CASMTYFTAGGNQPQHF

d_gene: TRBD1
abundance: NA
j_gene: TRBJ1-3
v_gene: TRBV11-1
CDR3nt: TGTGCCAGCAGTCCCGGGACAGGGACGGAGGGGAACACCATATATTTT
CDR3aa: CASSPGTGTEGNTIYF

d_gene: NA
abundance: NA
j_gene: TRBJ2-6
v_gene: TRBV5-4
CDR3nt: TGTGCCAGCGGGGGGACGGATTATGGGGCCAACGTCCTGACTTTC
CDR3aa: CASGGTDYGANVLTF

d_gene: NA
abundance: few
j_gene: TRBJ1-2
v_gene: TRBV4-3
CDR3nt: TGCGCCAGCAGCCAAGATATGGGTCATGGCTACACCTTC
CDR3aa: CASSQDMGHGYTF

d_gene: NA
abundance: NA
j_gene: TRBJ2-1
v_gene: TRBV9
CDR3nt: TGTGCCAGCAGCGTGACACAGAGCTCCTACAATGAGCAGTTCTTC
CDR3aa: CASSVTQSSYNEQFF

d_gene: NA
abundance: NA
j_gene: TRBJ2-7
v_gene: TRBV7-9
CDR3nt: TGTGCCAGCAGGGACTCCAGCGGGACACGTTCCTACGAGCAGTACTTC
CDR3aa: CASRDSSGTRSYEQYF

d_gene: NA
abundance: NA
j_gene: TRBJ2-7
v_gene: TRBV7-2
CDR3nt: TGTGCCAGCAGCTTGGCCAACTCCTACGAGCAGTACTTC
CDR3aa: CASSLANSYEQYF

d_gene: TRBD1
abundance: NA
j_gene: TRBJ1-2
v_gene: TRBV7-2
CDR3nt: TGTGCCAGCAGCCTTGGGGGGACAGGCTTATTCCACTATGGCTACACCTTC
CDR3aa: CASSLGGTGLFHYGYTF

d_gene: NA
abundance: NA
j_gene: TRBJ2-1
v_gene: TRBV27
CDR3nt: TGTGCCAGCCCGGGGCCCCCTCCTCATGAGCAGTTCTTC
CDR3aa: CASPGPPPHEQFF

d_gene: TRBD2
abundance: NA
j_gene: TRBJ2-1
v_gene: TRBV25-1
CDR3nt: TGTGCCAGCAGCTTAGCGGGAGAAGGGAATGAGCAGTTCTTC
CDR3aa: CASSLAGEGNEQFF

d_gene: TRBD2
abundance: NA
j_gene: TRBJ2-2
v_gene: TRBV2
CDR3nt: TGTGCCAGCAGTCTCATTAGCGGGGGATTGGGTGAAGGCGGGGAGCTGTTTTTT
CDR3aa: CASSLISGGLGEGGELFF

d_gene: TRBD1
abundance: NA
j_gene: TRBJ1-2
v_gene: TRBV6-5
CDR3nt: TGTGCCAGCAGTTACTCGAGAGGGGGCGATTACTATGGCTACACCTTC
CDR3aa: CASSYSRGGDYYGYTF

d_gene: NA
abundance: once
j_gene: TRBJ2-2
v_gene: TRBV29-1
CDR3nt: TGCAGCGTTGTGGGACCGACCGGGGAGCTGTTTTTT
CDR3aa: CSVVGPTGELFF

d_gene: NA
abundance: NA
j_gene: TRBJ2-7
v_gene: TRBV30
CDR3nt: TGTGCCTTCCGCCAAGGGAACTACGAGCAGTACTTC
CDR3aa: CAFRQGNYEQYF

d_gene: NA
abundance: NA
j_gene: TRBJ2-7
v_gene: TRBV27
CDR3nt: TGTGCCAGCCGACCCGGGGTGGAATCCTACGAGCAGTACTTC
CDR3aa: CASRPGVESYEQYF

d_gene: TRBD1
abundance: NA
j_gene: TRBJ2-7
v_gene: TRBV11-2
CDR3nt: TGTGCCAGCAGTCCCGGGACAGGGGGCTACGAGCAGTACTTC
CDR3aa: CASSPGTGGYEQYF

d_gene: NA
abundance: NA
j_gene: TRBJ2-1
v_gene: TRBV29-1
CDR3nt: TGCAGCGTTGAAGGTCAGGAGAACTCCTACAATGAGCAGTTCTTC
CDR3aa: CSVEGQENSYNEQFF

d_gene: TRBD2
abundance: NA
j_gene: TRBJ2-3
v_gene: TRBV2
CDR3nt: TGTGCCTTAATGGGCGGGGGTGCTAGCACAGATACGCAGTATTTT
CDR3aa: CALMGGGASTDTQYF

d_gene: NA
abundance: NA
j_gene: TRBJ2-2
v_gene: TRBV7-9
CDR3nt: TGTGCCAGCAGCCTTCTGGGTAGGGGCACCGGGGAGCTGTTTTTT
CDR3aa: CASSLLGRGTGELFF

d_gene: NA
abundance: NA
j_gene: TRBJ2-5
v_gene: TRBV27
CDR3nt: TGTGCCAGCAGTTCACCGGGACCGGGTTGGGGGGACCAGTACTTC
CDR3aa: CASSSPGPGWGDQYF

d_gene: TRBD2
abundance: NA
j_gene: TRBJ2-5
v_gene: TRBV28
CDR3nt: TGTGCCAGCTCGATAGGTACTAGCGGGATCTTTACTGGGGAGACCCAGTACTTC
CDR3aa: CASSIGTSGIFTGETQYF

d_gene: NA
abundance: NA
j_gene: TRBJ1-6
v_gene: TRBV6-1
CDR3nt: TGTGCCAGCAGTGAAGACGGCCCAAACAATTCACCCCTCCACTTT
CDR3aa: CASSEDGPNNSPLHF

d_gene: NA
abundance: NA
j_gene: TRBJ1-1
v_gene: TRBV15
CDR3nt: TGTGCCACCAGCAGAGAGGTTCGGGGGTTGAACACTGAAGCTTTCTTT
CDR3aa: CATSREVRGLNTEAFF

d_gene: NA
abundance: NA
j_gene: TRBJ1-1
v_gene: TRBV25-1
CDR3nt: TGTGCCAGCAGTGAATATAACAGCGGAAGCACTGAAGCTTTCTTT
CDR3aa: CASSEYNSGSTEAFF

d_gene: NA
abundance: NA
j_gene: TRBJ2-2
v_gene: TRBV9
CDR3nt: TGTGCCAGCAGCGCAGACAGGAACACCGGGGAGCTGTTTTTT
CDR3aa: CASSADRNTGELFF

d_gene: NA
abundance: NA
j_gene: TRBJ2-5
v_gene: TRBV11-2
CDR3nt: TGTGCCAGCAGCTTAGCCCAAGAGACCCAGTACTTC
CDR3aa: CASSLAQETQYF

d_gene: NA
abundance: NA
j_gene: TRBJ2-1
v_gene: TRBV28
CDR3nt: TGTGCCAGCAGAGGGGGGTTAAGCTCCTACAATGAGCAGTTCTTC
CDR3aa: CASRGGLSSYNEQFF